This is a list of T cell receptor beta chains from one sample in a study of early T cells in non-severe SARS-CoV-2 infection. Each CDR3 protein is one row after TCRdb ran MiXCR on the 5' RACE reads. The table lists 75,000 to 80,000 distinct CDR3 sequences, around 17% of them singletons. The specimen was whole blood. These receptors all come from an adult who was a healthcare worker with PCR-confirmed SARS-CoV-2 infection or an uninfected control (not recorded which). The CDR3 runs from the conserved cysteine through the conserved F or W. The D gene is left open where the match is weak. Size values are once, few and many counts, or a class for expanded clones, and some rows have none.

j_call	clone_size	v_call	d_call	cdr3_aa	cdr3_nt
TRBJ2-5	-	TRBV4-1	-	CASSPLPTQETQYF	TGCGCCAGCAGCCCCCTACCCACGCAAGAGACCCAGTACTTC
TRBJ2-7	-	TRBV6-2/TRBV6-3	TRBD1	CASRDTGGYEQYF	TGTGCCAGCAGAGATACAGGGGGATACGAGCAGTACTTC
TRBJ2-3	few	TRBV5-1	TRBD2	CASSSESGIGTDTQYF	TGCGCCAGCAGCTCAGAAAGCGGGATCGGGACAGATACGCAGTATTTT
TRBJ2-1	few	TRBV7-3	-	CASSLTGINEQFF	TGTGCCAGCAGCTTAACCGGCATCAATGAGCAGTTCTTC
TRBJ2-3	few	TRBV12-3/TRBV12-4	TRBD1	CASSPWGQAGDTQYF	TGTGCCAGCAGCCCATGGGGACAGGCGGGGGATACGCAGTATTTT
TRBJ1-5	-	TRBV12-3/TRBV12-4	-	CASSPWRGVDSNQPQHF	TGTGCCAGCAGTCCTTGGAGGGGCGTGGATAGCAATCAGCCCCAGCATTTT
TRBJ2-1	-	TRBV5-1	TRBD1	CASSSGGGSYNEQFF	TGCGCCAGCAGCTCAGGGGGCGGCTCCTACAATGAGCAGTTCTTC
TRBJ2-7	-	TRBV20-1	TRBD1	CSARLGQSSYEQYF	TGCAGTGCGCGGTTGGGACAGAGCTCCTACGAGCAGTACTTC
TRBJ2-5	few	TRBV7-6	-	CASSPRGLETQYF	TGTGCCAGCAGCCCTCGAGGCCTAGAGACCCAGTACTTC
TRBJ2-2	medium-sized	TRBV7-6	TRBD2	CASSPIPSGGGTGELFF	TGTGCCAGCAGCCCCATCCCTAGCGGGGGAGGTACCGGGGAGCTGTTTTTT
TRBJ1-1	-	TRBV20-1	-	CSANPQNTEAFF	TGCAGTGCTAACCCGCAGAACACTGAAGCTTTCTTT
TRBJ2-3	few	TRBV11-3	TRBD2	CASSQPGGRADTQYF	TGTGCCAGCAGCCAACCGGGGGGGCGCGCAGATACGCAGTATTTT
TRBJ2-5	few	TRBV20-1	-	CSARKGGPQETQYF	TGCAGTGCCAGAAAAGGTGGGCCTCAAGAGACCCAGTACTTC
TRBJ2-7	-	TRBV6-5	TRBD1	CASSYRSPGTARLVYEQYF	TGTGCCAGCAGTTACCGGTCCCCCGGGACAGCTCGCCTCGTCTACGAGCAGTACTTC
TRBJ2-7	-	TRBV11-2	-	CASSLGGTPTYEQYF	TGTGCCAGCAGCTTAGGTGGCACCCCAACCTACGAGCAGTACTTC
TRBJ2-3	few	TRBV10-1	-	CASQMTPGPEDTQYF	TGCGCCAGCCAAATGACCCCGGGGCCCGAAGATACGCAGTATTTT
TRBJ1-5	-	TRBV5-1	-	CASSLAPNQPQHF	TGCGCCAGCAGCTTGGCGCCAAATCAGCCCCAGCATTTT
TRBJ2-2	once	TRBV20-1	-	CSASHANTGELFF	TGCAGTGCTAGTCACGCGAACACCGGGGAGCTGTTTTTT
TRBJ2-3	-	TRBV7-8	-	CANSPQVLLTDTQYF	TGTGCCAACAGTCCTCAGGTTCTCCTCACAGATACGCAGTATTTT
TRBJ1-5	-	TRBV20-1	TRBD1	CSARASTGGTQPQHF	TGCAGTGCTAGAGCATCGACAGGGGGTACTCAGCCCCAGCATTTT
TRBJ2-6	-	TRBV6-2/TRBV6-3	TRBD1	CASSRDRGSSGANVLTF	TGTGCCAGCAGCCGGGACAGGGGTTCAAGTGGGGCCAACGTCCTGACTTTC
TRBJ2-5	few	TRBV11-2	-	CASSFDETQYF	TGTGCCAGCAGCTTCGACGAGACCCAGTACTTC
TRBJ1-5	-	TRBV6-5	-	CASSYSEGPQHF	TGTGCCAGCAGTTACTCGGAGGGGCCCCAGCATTTT
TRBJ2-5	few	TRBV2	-	CASSRLKGFGDQETQYF	TGTGCCAGCTCTAGATTAAAGGGGTTCGGAGACCAAGAGACCCAGTACTTC